This T cell receptor beta chain is from a study of shared clonotypes between healthy human individuals. Study-level findings and limits: It was expected that sequencing depth would affect clonotype sharing among donors.

Sequencing was performed with immunoSEQ multiplex PCR; in TCRdb, only in-frame clones are kept and a portion is missing. Among about 2.3 million clones listed, 85% to 95% were seen once. A note on this clone: Its antigen is not identified.

Trimming shortened V by 1 base and J by 2 bases, and 8 bases separated the two germline ends. Germline-derived CDR1 and CDR2 are SGHTA and FQGNSA. The length of the CDR3 is 14 residues. The material sequenced was naive CD4+ T cells from PBMCs. Subset denoted: CD45RA+ positively selected. The origin of this receptor is a man between 18 and 35 years old in good health. Some clones in this sample may be carry-over from other donors' samples. V and J are TRBV7-2 and TRBJ1-2; D unclear. The CDR3 loop reads CASSLGRLNYGYTF. In DNA form, the CDR3 reads TGTGCCAGCAGCTTAGGTCGACTGAACTATGGCTACACCTTC.